Following are 19 T cell receptor beta chains from one sample sequenced in a study of T cell responses to AZD1222 COVID-19 vaccine. The repertoire was sequenced with immunoSEQ multiplex PCR; TCRdb's copy has only in-frame clones and lacks some. The data contain roughly 120,000 clones, about 80% of them singletons. The sample here was peripheral blood, taken on day 0 of AZD1222 vaccination. The receptors were sampled from an adult in good health.

V and J are TRBV4-3 and TRBJ2-7, with D possibly matching TRBD2 (6 bases). Trimming left V 1 base short and J 4 bases short, with 14 bases between. CDR3 length: 15 residues. Germline V gene sequence: CDR1 LGHNA, CDR2 YSLEER. The CDR3 region is CASSQGPSVQYEQYF. The CDR3 region has the DNA TGCGCCAGCAGCCAAGGTCCTAGCGTACAGTACGAGCAGTACTTC.

V usage is TRBV5-1 and J usage is TRBJ1-4; a possible D gene is TRBD1 (6 bases). Trimming removed 3 bases at V and 2 bases at J, with 14 bases between. This CDR3 is built from 16 residues. Germline V gene data show CDR1 as SGHRS and CDR2 as YFSETQ. The CDR3 DNA sequence: TGCGCCAGCAGCTGGCAGGGGCGGGCCACTAATGAAAAACTGTTTTTT. Translated: CASSWQGRATNEKLFF.

V is TRBV5-1 and J is TRBJ1-1, with D perhaps matching TRBD1 (5 bases). The CDR3 loop spans 14 amino acids. CDR1 and CDR2 (germline): SGHRS, YFSETQ. Trimming removed 3 bases at V and 5 bases at J, with 14 bases between. CDR3 sequence reads: CASSSGTGGTEAFF. The CDR3 DNA follows: TGCGCCAGCAGCTCCGGGACGGGAGGTACTGAAGCTTTCTTT.

This chain uses TRBV7-9 with TRBJ1-6, with 11 bases identical to TRBD1. Germline V lookup: CDR1 SEHNR, CDR2 FQNEAQ (reference sequence). CDR3 length: 16 residues. V gave up 8 bases and J gave up 9 bases; unmatched junction bases: 12. The DNA of the CDR3 is TGTGCCAGCCTGAGGACAGGGGGCGTTTCCAGTTCACCCCTCCACTTT. Translating it yields CASLRTGGVSSSPLHF.

This clone was seen only a few times. The V gene is TRBV20-1, the J gene TRBJ1-3; D gene ambiguous. Germline CDR1 reads DFQATT; CDR2 reads SNEGSKA (reference sequence). The ends were cut back, 3 bases at V and 2 bases at J, with 11 bases in the middle. This CDR3 has 14 amino acids. The CDR3 DNA is TGCAGTGCTAGTGGAGGCGGGGCTGGAAACACCATATATTTT. Its translation: CSASGGGAGNTIYF.

The V and J genes are TRBV7-8 and TRBJ1-1; D may be TRBD1 (5 bases). The CDR3 loop spans 12 amino acids. The V and J ends lost 5 bases and 10 bases respectively, with 14 bases between them. The germline CDR1 and CDR2 sequences are SGHVS and FQNEAQ. Written as DNA, the CDR3 is TGTGCCAGCAGCCCTCGGGACTCCGGAGCTTTCTTT. This codes for CASSPRDSGAFF.

V is TRBV5-5 and J is TRBJ2-7, with D tentatively TRBD2 (5 bases). V was clipped by 0 bases and J by 1 base, with 11 bases between them. CDR3 length: 15 residues. Germline CDR1 reads SGHKS; CDR2 reads YYEKEE (reference sequence). This CDR3 is CASSLGPADSYEQYF. CDR3 bases: TGTGCCAGCAGCTTGGGTCCAGCGGATTCCTACGAGCAGTACTTC.

The chain employs TRBV6-4 and TRBJ1-5; unclear D gene. The CDR3 length is 13 residues. Trimming left V 5 bases short and J 1 base short, with 6 bases between. The germline CDR1 and CDR2 sequences are MRHNA and SNTAGT. The CDR3 bases are TGTGCCAGCAGTTTAGGGAGCAATCAGCCCCAGCATTTT. The encoded protein is CASSLGSNQPQHF.

This chain joins TRBV3-1 (or the pseudogene TRBV3-2) and TRBJ1-3; 7 bases map to TRBD1. The germline CDR1 and CDR2 sequences are LGHDT and YNNKEL (reference sequence). J gave up 0 bases and V 5 bases, and 1 base lay outside the gene matches. This CDR3 region has 14 residues. The CDR3 is CASSGTDSGNTIYF. CDR3 bases: TGTGCCAGCAGCGGGACAGACTCTGGAAACACCATATATTTT.

The V gene is TRBV6-5, the J gene TRBJ1-2; TRBD1 is a possible D gene (5 bases). CDR1 MNHEY and CDR2 SVGAGI come from the germline V gene. The V end was cut by 6 bases, the J end by 3 bases, with 14 bases between. The CDR3 covers 14 residues. Here the CDR3 DNA reads TGTGCCAGCAGACGGGGACGGCGGGACTATGGCTACACCTTC. This codes for CASRRGRRDYGYTF.

The chain couples TRBV5-1 to TRBJ1-1, with a tentative D call TRBD1 (5 bases). The CDR3 covers 15 residues. CDR1 SGHRS and CDR2 YFSETQ come from the germline V gene. Trimming left V 4 bases short and J 1 base short, with 14 bases between. The CDR3: CASSPGTWGNTEAFF. In nucleotides, the CDR3 is TGCGCCAGCAGCCCCGGGACTTGGGGGAACACTGAAGCTTTCTTT.

V is TRBV28 and J is TRBJ1-2; D call uncertain. V lost 2 bases and J 5 bases, leaving 15 bases between the germline ends. This CDR3 has 15 residues. Looked up from germline, CDR1 is MDHEN and CDR2 is SYDVKM. Here the CDR3 DNA reads TGTGCCAGCAGTTTACACCAACCTATCCCATATGGCTACACCTTC. The encoded protein is CASSLHQPIPYGYTF.

V gene TRBV9 combines with J gene TRBJ2-2; TRBD2 agrees at 7 bases. V lost 3 bases and J lost 3; bases outside the gene matches: 2. The V gene's germline CDR1 is SGDLS and CDR2 YYNGEE. This CDR3 contains 14 residues. This CDR3 is CASSGDYHTGELFF. CDR3 DNA sequence: TGTGCCAGCAGCGGGGACTATCACACCGGGGAGCTGTTTTTT.

The chain couples TRBV30 to TRBJ2-7, with 9 bases matching TRBD1. The J segment lost 3 bases and the V segment lost 1 base, leaving 4 bases of the junction unmatched. CDR1 and CDR2 from the germline V gene are GTSNPN and SVGIG (reference sequence). The CDR3 has 14 amino acids. The CDR3 loop is CAWSGRQGGYEQYF. CDR3 nucleotides: TGTGCCTGGAGTGGCCGACAGGGGGGCTACGAGCAGTACTTC.

This rearrangement joins TRBV27 to TRBJ1-2; 8 nucleotides align to TRBD1. With V trimmed by 8 bases and J by 10 bases, 15 bases remained unmatched. The germline V gene encodes CDR1 MNHEY and CDR2 SMNVEV (reference sequence). The CDR3 totals 14 residues. CDR3 region: CASVGAGTGWFYTF. CDR3 nucleotide sequence: TGTGCCAGCGTAGGTGCGGGGACAGGCTGGTTCTACACCTTC.

The chain employs TRBV5-1 and TRBJ1-6, with 8 bases matching TRBD1. The germline CDR1 and CDR2 sequences are SGHRS and YFSETQ. The CDR3 contains 15 residues. J lost 7 bases, V lost 3 bases, and 6 bases had no gene match. The CDR3 DNA reads TGCGCCAGCAGCTACGACCGGGACAGGAATTCACCCCTCCACTTT. It specifies CASSYDRDRNSPLHF.

The V gene is TRBV7-9, the J gene TRBJ1-1; D unclear. The CDR3 has 15 residues. Germline V gene lookup returns CDR1 SEHNR and CDR2 FQNEAQ (reference sequence). The V end lost 5 bases, the J end lost 4 bases, and 17 bases lay between the germline ends. CDR3 region: CASSPGQPTLTEAFF. In nucleotides, the CDR3 is TGTGCCAGCAGCCCCGGGCAGCCGACACTCACTGAAGCTTTCTTT.

The chain employs TRBV5-6 and TRBJ2-5, with D possibly matching TRBD1 (5 bases). CDR3 length equals 11 residues. V was shortened by 4 bases and J by 10 bases, with 11 bases between the two germline ends. In germline, CDR1 is SGHDT, CDR2 YYEEEE. The CDR3: CASSQEGDQYF. DNA for the CDR3: TGTGCCAGCAGCCAGGAAGGGGACCAGTACTTC.

The rearrangement links TRBV28 to TRBJ1-3; a possible D gene is TRBD1 (6 bases). V lost 5 bases to trimming and J lost 4 bases, with 15 bases between them. The length of the CDR3 is 15 residues. Germline CDR1 MDHEN, CDR2 SYDVKM. The CDR3 spells CASSANRVFGNTIYF. The DNA for the CDR3 is TGTGCCAGCAGTGCCAACAGGGTATTCGGAAACACCATATATTTT.